Below, one T cell receptor (beta chain) is given with its context. Its antigen remains unidentified. Patients with Susac syndrome met diagnostic criteria that were recently defined for definite or probable disease. The CD8+ and CD4+ T cells were isolated magnetically using a negative isolation approach, whereas the TEMRA cells were enriched by FACS. Germline CDR1 and CDR2: SEHNR and FQNEAQ (reference sequence). Unmatched junction bases numbered 8, after V lost 5 bases and J lost 3 bases. This CDR3 has 15 residues. The record originates from a study of CD8 T cells in Susac syndrome. Random hexamers were used to reverse transcribe the RNA input (about 0.5 to 1 ug). TCRdb reprocessed the immunoSEQ multiplex PCR reads with MiXCR, giving one entry per CDR3 protein. The sample contains about 83,000 distinct CDR3 sequences, just under 95% of which appear only once. The study's findings and limits: In total CD8+ repertoires, more than 15 Susac-specific public clones were found, and CD8+ TEMRA repertoires had four or five.

This rearrangement joins TRBV7-9 to TRBJ2-7, with TRBD1 matching 9 bases. The origin of this receptor is a human donor with Susac syndrome. Sequenced material: CD8+ T cells from PBMCs. For the CDR3, the DNA is TGTGCCAGCAGCCGGAGGGACAGGGATGGCTACGAGCAGTACTTC. Residues: CASSRRDRDGYEQYF.